This T cell receptor beta chain was found in a study of a mutant IDH1 vaccine in newly diagnosed glioma. Using immunoSEQ multiplex PCR, the repertoire was profiled, and TCRdb retains in-frame clones only, with some absent. The sample has about 55,000 clones, over 75% seen once. The CDR3 is 14 amino acids. Germline V gives CDR1 GTSNPN, CDR2 SVGIG (reference sequence). V lost 4 bases and J lost 3; bases outside the gene matches: 9. Study-wide results and caveats: Around 92% of patients showed vaccine-induced immune responses across multiple MHC alleles.

Stated time point: week 47, end of study. The content of each vaccine dose was 300 ug of mutant IDH1 20-mer peptide, and topical imiquimod accompanied it. Donor diagnoses consisted of new WHO grade 3 or 4 IDH1-mutant, ATRX-lost astrocytomas. About this clone itself: Its target is unknown.

This material consisted of PBMCs, taken from a glioma patient whose treatment included an IDH1 peptide vaccine. V usage is TRBV30 and J usage is TRBJ2-7; TRBD1 agrees at 7 bases. This sequence was found in a woman aged 35 to 49 with glioma. Some clones in this sample may be carry-over from other donors' samples. CDR3 residues: CAWNGRGLHYEQYF. CDR3 coding DNA: TGTGCCTGGAACGGCAGGGGGTTACACTACGAGCAGTACTTC.